Listed here are 30 T cell receptor beta chains from one sample, sequenced in a study of vaccination effects on CD4 cells after COVID-19. Viral peptide pools were used in the ViraFEST assay to expand antigen-specific CD4+ T cells, and sequencing came afterward. It was after nine to ten days of culture that CD4+ T cells were isolated. The participants, recipients of two vaccine doses, got either BNT162b2 or mRNA-1273. Their specific antigens are unknown. Using immunoSEQ multiplex PCR, the repertoire was profiled, and TCRdb retains in-frame clones only, with some absent. The repertoire holds 80,000 to 95,000 clones, with 60% to 85% as singletons. The starting material was CD4+ T cells from PBMCs cultured with HCoV-OC43 spike peptides, obtained after COVID-19 vaccination. Subset of the sample: HCoV-OC43 spike overlapping peptide pool stimulation. These receptors all come from a human donor who received a COVID-19 vaccine.

The J gene is TRBJ1-1, the V gene TRBV18; possible D gene TRBD1, 5 bases. Trimming removed 4 bases at V and 2 bases at J, with 8 bases between. The CDR3 runs 13 residues. From germline, CDR1 is KGHSH and CDR2 LQKENI. For the CDR3, the DNA is TGTGCCAGCTCACAGGGACCTAACACTGAAGCTTTCTTT. Translation: CASSQGPNTEAFF.

The rearrangement joins TRBV7-2 to TRBJ1-2, with a tentative D call TRBD1 (6 bases). The CDR3 is made up of 14 amino acids. Germline CDR1 reads SGHTA; CDR2 reads FQGNSA. Trimming removed 3 bases at V and 7 bases at J, with 15 bases between. This CDR3 is CASSLDSQRSGYTF. CDR3 DNA: TGTGCCAGCAGCTTGGACAGTCAAAGAAGTGGCTACACCTTC.

The rearrangement uses TRBV7-2 and TRBJ1-5; 9 bases map to TRBD1. The CDR3 covers 13 residues. The germline CDR1 and CDR2 sequences are SGHTA and FQGNSA. Unmatched junction bases numbered 2, after V lost 5 bases and J lost 6 bases. CDR3 DNA sequence: TGTGCCAGCAGCGTACAGGGGGCTCAGCCCCAGCATTTT. Protein sequence: CASSVQGAQPQHF.

This sequence joins TRBV30 and TRBJ2-3; D gene unclear. CDR3 size: 15 residues. Per germline, CDR1 GTSNPN and CDR2 SVGIG (reference sequence). V lost 3 bases and J 3 bases, leaving 16 bases between the germline ends. The CDR3 is CAWRARPLGTDTQYF. CDR3 sequence (DNA): TGTGCCTGGAGAGCGCGGCCCCTCGGGACAGATACGCAGTATTTT. Using reference TRBV30 and TRBJ2-3 for the parts outside the CDR3, the full variable domain is SQTIHQWPATLVQPVGSPLSLECTVEGTSNPNLYWYRQAAGRGLQLLFYSVGIGQISSEVPQNLSASRPQDRQFILSSKKLLLSDSGFYLCAWRARPLGTDTQYFGPGTRLTVL.

The chain couples TRBV6-4 to TRBJ2-1; the D gene is possibly TRBD1 (6 bases). The CDR3 is 14 amino acids. The V and J ends lost 4 bases and 3 bases respectively, with 10 bases between them. CDR1 is MRHNA and CDR2 is SNTAGT in the germline V gene. The CDR3 nucleotides are TGTGCCAGCAGTGTCGGACAGTACTACAATGAGCAGTTCTTC. This gives the protein CASSVGQYYNEQFF.

The chain employs TRBV7-2 and TRBJ2-5, with 13 positions matching TRBD2. V gave up 6 bases and J gave up 5 bases; unmatched junction bases: 18. The V gene's germline CDR1 is SGHTA and CDR2 FQGNSA. The CDR3 consists of 19 residues. As DNA, the CDR3 is TGTGCCAGCAGAAACCAAGGACTAGCGGGGGTCAGAAGGGGGGAGACCCAGTACTTC. Its protein is CASRNQGLAGVRRGETQYF.

This rearrangement joins TRBV2 to TRBJ2-5; no definite D call. The CDR3 extends over 11 amino acids. The germline CDR1 and CDR2 sequences are SNHLY and FYNNEI. Trimming took 9 bases from V and 0 from J, leaving 5 bases between them. The CDR3 sequence: CASTYQETQYF. In DNA form, the CDR3 reads TGTGCCAGTACATACCAAGAGACCCAGTACTTC.

The chain is built from TRBV18 and TRBJ2-1; D uncertain. The V gene lost 4 bases and the J gene lost 8 bases, with 9 bases spanning the gap. Germline CDR1 KGHSH, CDR2 LQKENI. The CDR3 length is 12 residues. The CDR3: CASSLMQDEQFF. DNA of the CDR3: TGTGCCAGCTCACTTATGCAGGATGAGCAGTTCTTC.

This clone showed up just once. The chain carries TRBV6-5 and TRBJ1-4; tentative D call: TRBD1 (5 bases). The CDR3 contains 13 residues. Trimming left V 6 bases short and J 7 bases short, with 12 bases between. Germline assignment: CDR1 MNHEY and CDR2 SVGAGI. The CDR3 sequence is CASRPGTVEKLFF. CDR3 coding DNA: TGTGCCAGCAGACCCGGGACCGTTGAAAAACTGTTTTTT.

The chain carries TRBV11-3 and TRBJ2-3; 11 positions match TRBD2. Looked up from germline, CDR1 is SGHNT and CDR2 is YENEEA. The CDR3 has 21 amino acids. The J segment lost 1 base and the V segment lost 0 bases, leaving 15 bases of the junction unmatched. CDR3 loop: CASSLEGPGLAVSQGTDTQYF. CDR3 nucleotides: TGTGCCAGCAGCTTAGAGGGACCGGGACTAGCGGTATCCCAGGGCACAGATACGCAGTATTTT.

This chain uses TRBV6-5 with TRBJ2-7; maybe TRBD2 (6 bases). CDR1 is MNHEY and CDR2 is SVGAGI in the germline V gene. The CDR3 length is 14 residues. Deletions cut 5 bases from V and 0 bases from J, with 11 bases between. The CDR3 sequence: CASSRDGSSYEQYV. The DNA for the CDR3 is TGTGCCAGCAGTCGGGACGGGAGCTCCTACGAGCAGTACGTC.

The rearrangement joins TRBV30 to TRBJ2-3; TRBD1 aligns across 9 bases. This CDR3 region has 15 residues. The V gene end was trimmed by 2 bases and the J gene end by 7 bases; junction bases not matched to a gene: 10. Per germline, CDR1 GTSNPN and CDR2 SVGIG (reference sequence). The DNA of the CDR3 is TGTGCCTGGAGTTCGGGGACAGGGAGGATGTATACGCAGTATTTT. The encoded protein is CAWSSGTGRMYTQYF.

The V call is TRBV7-9, the J call TRBJ2-7; TRBD1 matches at 7 bases. Germline values: CDR1 SEHNR, CDR2 FQNEAQ (reference sequence). V lost 7 bases to trimming and J lost 3 bases; unmatched junction nucleotides: 24. There are 19 residues in the CDR3. CDR3: CASNETEAGGSKVRYEQYV. CDR3 DNA: TGTGCCAGCAACGAAACTGAGGCAGGGGGTTCGAAGGTACGCTACGAGCAGTACGTC.

The CDR3 DNA sequence: TGTGCCATCGCCCGGGAGGACACGGATACGCAGTATTTT. It is translated as CAIAREDTDTQYF. The rearrangement links TRBV10-3 to TRBJ2-3; 7 nucleotides match TRBD2. There are 13 residues in the CDR3. The V segment lost 8 bases and the J segment 6 bases; nucleotides outside the gene matches: 8. Germline V lookup: CDR1 ENHRY, CDR2 SYGVKD.

The chain couples TRBV18 to TRBJ2-7; D call uncertain. The CDR3 spans 13 residues. Deletions cut 3 bases from V and 2 bases from J, with 8 bases between. Germline CDR1 KGHSH, CDR2 LQKENI. As DNA, the CDR3 is TGTGCCAGCTCACCGGGCAGAACCTACGAGCAGTACGTC. Protein sequence: CASSPGRTYEQYV.

The chain uses TRBV10-3 and TRBJ1-5; D gene unclear. CDR1 and CDR2 from the germline V gene are ENHRY and SYGVKD. The V and J ends lost 3 bases and 0 bases respectively, with 6 bases between them. The CDR3 spans 14 residues. The CDR3 loop is CAISDGYSNQPQHF. CDR3 bases: TGTGCCATCAGTGACGGGTATAGCAATCAGCCCCAGCATTTT.

The chain employs TRBV4-1 and TRBJ2-1; 10 bases are shared with TRBD1. The CDR3 runs 16 residues. Per germline, CDR1 MGHRA and CDR2 YSYEKL. With 3 bases clipped from V and 8 bases from J, the junction kept 10 bases outside the gene matches. CDR3 bases: TGCGCCAGCAGCCACGAACCGGGACAGGGGTCCTATGAGCAGTTCTTC. Residues: CASSHEPGQGSYEQFF.

The chain recombines TRBV11-1 with TRBJ1-5; no definite D call. CDR3 length equals 13 residues. V lost 0 bases and J 4 bases, leaving 4 bases between the germline ends. Germline V gene data show CDR1 as SGHAT and CDR2 as FQDESV (reference sequence). The CDR3 DNA reads as TGTGCCAGCAGCTTAGCTGGAAATCAGCCCCAGCATTTT. This sequence encodes CASSLAGNQPQHF.

J is TRBJ2-1 and V is TRBV3-1 (or the pseudogene TRBV3-2); 10 positions agree with TRBD2. CDR3 length: 15 residues. J was trimmed by 0 bases and V by 4 bases; bases with no gene match: 0. CDR1 LGHDT and CDR2 YNNKEL come from the germline V gene (reference sequence). The CDR3 region has the DNA TGTGCCAGCAGCCGGACTAGCGGCTCCTACAATGAGCAGTTCTTC. Its protein is CASSRTSGSYNEQFF.

This clone was counted only a few times. V and J are TRBV18 and TRBJ2-5, with TRBD2 identical over 13 bases. Trimming cost V 4 bases and J 4 bases; bases outside gene matches: 0. Germline V gene lookup returns CDR1 KGHSH and CDR2 LQKENI. The length of the CDR3 is 14 residues. In DNA, the CDR3 is TGTGCCAGCTCACGGACTAGCGGGGGAGAGACCCAGTACTTC. Its protein product is CASSRTSGGETQYF. Variable domain in full (rest from reference TRBV18 and TRBJ2-5): NAGVMQNPRHLVRRRGQEARLRCSPMKGHSHVYWYRQLPEEGLKFMVYLQKENIIDESGMPKERFSAEFPKEGPSILRIQQVVRGDSAAYFCASSRTSGGETQYFGPGTRLLVL.

V is TRBV11-2 and J is TRBJ2-5; 8 nucleotides align to TRBD2. The CDR3 extends over 16 amino acids. V was clipped by 4 bases and J by 3 bases; unmatched bases: 10. CDR1 is SGHAT, CDR2 FQNNGV, per germline. CDR3 region: CASSSSGGGPEETQYF. The CDR3 region has the DNA TGTGCCAGCAGCTCTAGCGGCGGGGGGCCCGAAGAGACCCAGTACTTC.

The chain uses TRBV5-1 and TRBJ2-5; D gene ambiguous. Trimming shortened V by 3 bases and J by 1 base, and 10 bases separated the two germline ends. The germline V gene encodes CDR1 SGHRS and CDR2 YFSETQ. The CDR3 has 14 amino acids. CDR3 in amino acids: CASSSTHPQETQYF. CDR3 sequence (DNA): TGCGCCAGCAGCTCTACCCACCCCCAAGAGACCCAGTACTTC.

The chain is built from TRBV5-5 and TRBJ2-7; D call uncertain. The length of the CDR3 is 14 residues. The germline V and J ends were trimmed by 0 bases and 0 bases, with 7 bases remaining between them. CDR1 SGHKS and CDR2 YYEKEE come from the germline V gene (reference sequence). The CDR3 reads CASSLVGDSYEQYV. The CDR3 coding sequence is TGTGCCAGCAGCTTGGTTGGGGACTCCTACGAGCAGTACGTC.

The J gene is TRBJ1-5, the V gene TRBV10-3, with D hard to call. Per the germline V gene, CDR1 is ENHRY and CDR2 is SYGVKD. The CDR3 has 14 residues. Trimming took off 4 bases at V and 3 bases at J, with 10 bases between the two ends. The CDR3 nucleotides are TGTGCCATCAGTGTTACCGCTTCCAATCAGCCCCAGCATTTT. Amino acid sequence: CAISVTASNQPQHF.

The gene calls are TRBV7-8 and TRBJ2-5, with 7 bases matching TRBD1. V lost 5 bases and J lost 4; bases outside the gene matches: 13. The CDR3 totals 16 residues. CDR1 SGHVS and CDR2 FQNEAQ come from the germline V gene. The CDR3 spells CASSERQGWVGETQYF. For the CDR3, the DNA is TGTGCCAGCAGCGAAAGACAGGGATGGGTAGGAGAGACCCAGTACTTC.

The chain uses TRBV20-1 and TRBJ1-3; no clear D gene. CDR1 DFQATT and CDR2 SNEGSKA come from the germline V gene (reference sequence). V gave up 3 bases and J gave up 4 bases, with 16 bases separating them. CDR3 length: 15 amino acids. DNA of the CDR3: TGCAGTGCTAGTGGCAGGTTCTTTGGCGGAAACACCATATATTTT. Protein sequence: CSASGRFFGGNTIYF.

The chain employs TRBV2 and TRBJ1-2, with D uncertain. The germline V gene has CDR1 SNHLY and CDR2 FYNNEI. CDR3 length: 15 residues. Trimming removed 2 bases from V and 6 bases from J, with 16 bases in between. In DNA, the CDR3 is TGTGCCAGCAGTGAACACGCCTTAAGGGCTGATGGCTACACCTTC. Protein sequence: CASSEHALRADGYTF.

This clone came up a few times. This chain uses TRBV3-1 (or the pseudogene TRBV3-2) with TRBJ1-6; no reliable D call. Germline V gene lookup returns CDR1 LGHDT and CDR2 YNNKEL (reference sequence). Trimming cost V 0 bases and J 10 bases, with 10 bases left between them. The CDR3 loop spans 14 amino acids. CDR3: CASSQDGGGSPLHF. The CDR3, as DNA: TGTGCCAGCAGCCAAGACGGAGGAGGGTCACCCCTCCACTTT.

J is TRBJ1-5 and V is TRBV6-5, with 11 bases fitting TRBD1. Losses at the gene ends were 2 bases for V and 4 bases for J; bases not matched to a gene: 1. The CDR3 runs to 15 residues. Germline V gives CDR1 MNHEY, CDR2 SVGAGI. The DNA of the CDR3 is TGTGCCAGCAGTTACGGGACAGGGGGAAATCAGCCCCAGCATTTT. Its protein product is CASSYGTGGNQPQHF.

The V call is TRBV25-1, the J call TRBJ1-6; tentatively, D is TRBD1 (5 bases). The CDR3 has 16 residues. The germline V gene encodes CDR1 MGHDK and CDR2 SYGVNS. Trimming removed 3 bases at V and 2 bases at J, with 11 bases between. Here the CDR3 reads CASSEAGRTYNSPLHF. CDR3 DNA sequence: TGTGCCAGCAGTGAGGCAGGGAGAACCTATAATTCACCCCTCCACTTT.